A selection of T cell receptor beta chains follows, all from one sample in a study of cytomegalovirus exposure and HLA in healthy donors. TCRdb's table, derived via immunoSEQ multiplex PCR, lists solely in-frame clones and lacks some. The repertoire holds 150,000 or so clones, 80% seen once, with approximately 2.5% in the top ten. Sequencing was done on a sample of PBMCs. Receptors were obtained from a man aged 50 to 60 in good health and CMV-seronegative. Both conserved end residues are part of each CDR3. The order of the fields is J gene, D gene, CDR3 length, clone size, V gene, CDR3 DNA, CDR3 protein. The D gene is left open where the match is weak. Size tells how often a clone was seen (once, few, many) or the class of an expanded clone, and some rows leave it out.

TRBJ2-3 TRBD2 15 - TRBV2 TGTGCCAGCAGTGCGGGCGGGGGGAGCACAGATACGCAGTATTTT CASSAGGGSTDTQYF
TRBJ2-1 TRBD2 15 - TRBV2 TGTGCCAGCAGAGAACAAGCGGGGACCTACAATGAGCAGTTCTTC CASREQAGTYNEQFF
TRBJ1-2 - 15 - TRBV7-6 TGTGCCAGCAGCGAGTTGGGGGGAATTGGGGATGGCTACACCTTC CASSELGGIGDGYTF
TRBJ1-2 TRBD1 16 - TRBV19 TGTGCCAGTAGTACCCTACAGGGGGGGCCTAACTATGGCTACACCTTC CASSTLQGGPNYGYTF
TRBJ1-2 - 13 - TRBV5-1 TGCGCCAGCAGAAGGGGGGGGGATCGTGGCTACACCTTC CASRRGGDRGYTF
TRBJ2-1 TRBD2 14 - TRBV12-5 TGTGCTAGTGGAACGAAACTAGCGGAAGGGGAGCAGTTCTTC CASGTKLAEGEQFF
TRBJ1-6 - 17 few TRBV5-4 TGTGCCAGCAGACCGAACGCCGCAGGAAGCATTAATTCACCCCTCCACTTT CASRPNAAGSINSPLHF
TRBJ2-7 TRBD1 15 - TRBV5-1 TGCGCCAGCAGCCGTCGACAGGGGGGATTTTACGAGCAGTACTTC CASSRRQGGFYEQYF
TRBJ2-7 - 16 few TRBV27 TGTGCCAGCAGTTTCCGTTCCGGTGTACTCCCCTACGAGCAGTACTTC CASSFRSGVLPYEQYF
TRBJ1-2 - 15 - TRBV28 TGTGCCAGCAGTTTTCTCTCGGTTGACACCTATGGCTACACCTTC CASSFLSVDTYGYTF
TRBJ1-5 TRBD1 13 - TRBV19 TGTGCCATTCGGACAGGGCCAGACCAGCCCCAGCATTTT CAIRTGPDQPQHF
TRBJ2-5 TRBD2 17 - TRBV11-3 TGTGCCAGCAGCTCCCGACTAGCGGGGCGACCCTGGGAGACCCAGTACTTC CASSSRLAGRPWETQYF
TRBJ1-1 TRBD1 15 many TRBV11-3 TGTGCCAGCAGATCCTTTGACAGGGCCCACACTGAAGCTTTCTTT CASRSFDRAHTEAFF
TRBJ2-7 - 13 - TRBV18 TGTGCCAGCTCGCGGGGAGGTTCCTACGAGCAGTACTTC CASSRGGSYEQYF
TRBJ1-1 TRBD1 14 - TRBV6-6 TGTGCCAGCAGTTACCGACAGGGGGGTAATGAAGCTTTCTTT CASSYRQGGNEAFF
TRBJ2-1 - 16 - TRBV2 TGTGCCAGCAGCCAAGAGGGCTTTAGCTCCTACAATGAGCAGTTCTTC CASSQEGFSSYNEQFF
TRBJ2-5 - 14 - TRBV2 TGTGCCAGCAGTGAAGTTGGGCAGCAAGAGACCCAGTACTTC CASSEVGQQETQYF
TRBJ2-5 - 16 - TRBV6-5 TGTGCCAGCAGTTACTCGAGGGGGGGCGGGTTGGAGACCCAGTACTTC CASSYSRGGGLETQYF
TRBJ1-1 - 14 few TRBV18 TGTGCTTTTTCTAATTCCGGGGGGGGCACTGAAGCTTTCTTT CAFSNSGGGTEAFF
TRBJ1-1 TRBD1 14 - TRBV18 TGTGCCAGCTCACCAGCCGGACAGGGGGCGGAAGCTTTCTTT CASSPAGQGAEAFF
TRBJ2-2 - 16 - TRBV11-3 TGTGCCAGCAGCCGGGAGGACAGGGCGGATACCGGGGAGCTGTTTTTT CASSREDRADTGELFF
TRBJ1-1 TRBD1 16 - TRBV28 TGTGCCAGCAGTCAATTGACAGGGTTATTGACTACTGAAGCTTTCTTT CASSQLTGLLTTEAFF
TRBJ2-1 TRBD2 15 - TRBV5-1 TGCGCCAGCAGCTTTAGGACTAGCAGTTACAATGAGCAGTTCTTC CASSFRTSSYNEQFF
TRBJ1-2 TRBD1 18 - TRBV7-8 TGTGCCAGCAGCACACACCCGGACAGGGAAAGTTCTCTTCGTGGCTACACCTTC CASSTHPDRESSLRGYTF
TRBJ1-4 TRBD1 15 few TRBV5-1 TGCGCCAGCAGCGCCGGGACAGAAGCTAATGAAAAACTGTTTTTT CASSAGTEANEKLFF
TRBJ2-7 - 15 - TRBV5-1 TGCGCCAGCAGTTTCGGGAATGGACAGCGCTACGAGCAGTACTTC CASSFGNGQRYEQYF
TRBJ2-1 TRBD2 16 - TRBV6-1 TGTGCCAGCAGTGAACTAGCGGGAGTATCATACAATGAGCAGTTCTTC CASSELAGVSYNEQFF
TRBJ2-7 - 13 - TRBV19 TGTGCCAGTAGTAGCGAAAGCCCCTACGAGCAGTACTTC CASSSESPYEQYF
TRBJ1-2 - 10 - TRBV28 TGTGCCAGCAGCAGATATGGCTACACCTTC CASSRYGYTF
TRBJ2-1 TRBD1 17 - TRBV5-8 TGTGCCAGCAGCTCACTTCCGGGACAGGGCTCCTACAATGAGCAGTTCTTC CASSSLPGQGSYNEQFF
TRBJ1-3 TRBD1 15 - TRBV6-1 TGTGCCAGCAGTCAACGGGACAGTGCTGGAAACACCATATATTTT CASSQRDSAGNTIYF
TRBJ2-1 TRBD1 16 - TRBV6-5 TGTGCCAGCAGTTACTCTAAGGGACAGGGGTGGGATGAGCAGTTCTTC CASSYSKGQGWDEQFF
TRBJ1-4 - 16 - TRBV2 TGTGCCAGCAGTGAAATGGGGCTAGCGACTAATGAAAAACTGTTTTTT CASSEMGLATNEKLFF
TRBJ1-5 - 13 - TRBV6-5 TGTGCCTCCGGAGGCCTACCGAATCAGCCCCAGCATTTT CASGGLPNQPQHF
TRBJ2-3 - 12 - TRBV5-1 TGCGCCAGCAGCCAGGAAGATAATACGCAGTATTTT CASSQEDNTQYF
TRBJ1-4 TRBD1 16 - TRBV7-2 TGTGCCAGCAGCTTGGGCGGGACAGGGGGTTCGGAAAAACTGTTTTTT CASSLGGTGGSEKLFF
TRBJ2-5 TRBD1 13 - TRBV7-6 TGTGCCAGCCATGGGGGACAGGGCGAGACCCAGTACTTC CASHGGQGETQYF
TRBJ2-3 TRBD1 14 once TRBV7-3 TGTGCCAGCAGTCGGACAGGTAGCACAGATACGCAGTATTTT CASSRTGSTDTQYF
TRBJ1-1 TRBD1 14 - TRBV2 TGTGCCAGCAGTCCACAGGGGGCGGGCACTGAAGCTTTCTTT CASSPQGAGTEAFF
TRBJ2-7 - 16 - TRBV5-1 TGCGCCAGCAGCCCGACTGAGAGCAGGGGTGGCTACGAGCAGTACTTC CASSPTESRGGYEQYF
TRBJ1-2 TRBD1 15 - TRBV27 TGTGCCAGCAGTTTAACTGACAGGGCTAACTATGGCTACACCTTC CASSLTDRANYGYTF